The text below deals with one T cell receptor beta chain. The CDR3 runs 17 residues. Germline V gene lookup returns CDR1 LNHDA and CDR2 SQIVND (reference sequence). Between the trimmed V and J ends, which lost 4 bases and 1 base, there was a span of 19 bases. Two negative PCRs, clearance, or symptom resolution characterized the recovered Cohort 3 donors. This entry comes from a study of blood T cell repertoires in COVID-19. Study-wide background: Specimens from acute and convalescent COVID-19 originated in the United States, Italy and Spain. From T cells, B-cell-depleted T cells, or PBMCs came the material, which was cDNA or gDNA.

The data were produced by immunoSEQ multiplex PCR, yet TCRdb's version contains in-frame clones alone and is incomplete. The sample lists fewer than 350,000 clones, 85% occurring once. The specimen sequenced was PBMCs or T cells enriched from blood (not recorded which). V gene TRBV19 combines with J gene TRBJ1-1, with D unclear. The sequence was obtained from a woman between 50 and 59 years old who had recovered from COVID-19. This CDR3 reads CASSTLGAALKNTEAFF. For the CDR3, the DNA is TGTGCCAGTAGTACCCTGGGAGCAGCACTTAAGAACACTGAAGCTTTCTTT. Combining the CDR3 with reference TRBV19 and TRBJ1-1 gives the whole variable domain DGGITQSPKYLFRKEGQNVTLSCEQNLNHDAMYWYRQDPGQGLRLIYYSQIVNDFQKGDIAEGYSVSREKKESFPLTVTSAQKNPTAFYLCASSTLGAALKNTEAFFGQGTRLTVV.